These 20 T cell receptor beta chains originate from one sample sequenced in a study of shared clonotypes between healthy human individuals. TCRdb's copy holds only in-frame clones and misses some; the assay was immunoSEQ multiplex PCR. The sample lists 490,000 or so clones; about three quarters were seen once. The specimen sequenced was PBMCs. The receptor source for this set is a woman aged 35 to 49 in good health. Some clones in this sample may be carry-over from other donors' samples.

This chain joins TRBV19 and TRBJ2-7; D unclear. Trimming left V 4 bases short and J 1 base short, with 14 bases between. The length of the CDR3 is 15 residues. Germline loops: CDR1 LNHDA, CDR2 SQIVND (reference sequence). In DNA form, the CDR3 reads TGTGCCAGTAGTACTCGTGGTTTTGGGTCCTACGAGCAGTACTTC. It is translated as CASSTRGFGSYEQYF.

This chain's CDR3 is CASSTLVGVGYNEQFF. CDR3 DNA sequence: TGTGCCAGCAGCACCCTAGTGGGGGTGGGGTACAATGAGCAGTTCTTC. This chain connects TRBV21-1 to TRBJ2-1. TRBV21-1 is an annotated pseudogene. The CDR3 is made up of 16 amino acids.

Note on this clone: A much larger clone is a single base away; this may be a read error. This chain uses TRBV20-1 with TRBJ2-3; perhaps TRBD1 as D (7 bases). Germline V gives CDR1 DFQATT, CDR2 SNEGSKA (reference sequence). This CDR3 comprises 11 residues. V was shortened by 5 bases and J by 7 bases, with 10 bases between the two germline ends. CDR3 sequence (DNA): TGCAGTGCTGGAGGGGGCTATACGCAGTATTTT. Translated: CSAGGGYTQYF.

The V and J genes are TRBV28 and TRBJ1-5, with 7 bases identical to TRBD1. The CDR3 totals 13 residues. Looked up from germline, CDR1 is MDHEN and CDR2 is SYDVKM. The CDR3 nucleotides are TGTGCAACCTGGACAGGAATAAATCAGCCCCAGCATTTT. This encodes CATWTGINQPQHF.

V gene TRBV14 combines with J gene TRBJ2-7, with D uncertain. The V gene's germline CDR1 is SGHDN and CDR2 FVKESK. CDR3 size: 11 residues. Trimming pared 3 bases from V and 5 bases from J, leaving 5 bases between. The CDR3 DNA is TGTGCCAGCAGCCATTTCCACGAGCAGTACTTC. This sequence encodes CASSHFHEQYF.

The chain couples TRBV5-5 to TRBJ2-7, with 8 nucleotides matching TRBD2. After removal of 1 base from V and 4 bases from J, the junction contained 7 bases not matched to a gene. CDR3 size: 15 residues. In germline, CDR1 is SGHKS, CDR2 YYEKEE (reference sequence). The CDR3 loop reads CASSLRSSGRYEQYF. Here the CDR3 DNA reads TGTGCCAGCAGCTTGCGCTCAAGCGGGAGATACGAGCAGTACTTC.

This chain links TRBV10-3 with TRBJ2-1, with 9 bases that match TRBD1. The germline V gene has CDR1 ENHRY and CDR2 SYGVKD. V was clipped by 4 bases and J by 1 base; unmatched bases: 2. The CDR3 sequence is 15 residues long. The CDR3 sequence is CAISAGTGSYNEQFF. The DNA of the CDR3 is TGTGCCATCAGTGCAGGGACAGGGTCCTACAATGAGCAGTTCTTC.

J is TRBJ2-4 and V is TRBV15; unclear D gene. V gave up 5 bases and J gave up 6 bases, with 14 bases separating them. The CDR3 covers 14 residues. Germline lookup yields CDR1 LNHNV and CDR2 YYDKDF (reference sequence). The CDR3, as DNA: TGTGCCACCAGCGCTAAGGGATGGGGAAACATTCAGTACTTC. Its protein is CATSAKGWGNIQYF.

In nucleotides, the CDR3 is TGTGCCAGCAGCCGGCGGGGCGGAACCTCGAACACCGGGGAGCTGTTTTTT. Its protein product is CASSRRGGTSNTGELFF. The chain joins TRBV5-4 to TRBJ2-2; D perhaps matches TRBD2 (6 bases). There are 17 residues in the CDR3. Deletions cut 4 bases from V and 0 bases from J, with 16 bases between. Germline V gene data show CDR1 as SGHNT and CDR2 as YYREEE (reference sequence).

For this clone: This could be a read error, since a much larger clone is one nucleotide away. This chain connects TRBV5-4 to TRBJ2-1, with 8 bases that match TRBD2. Losses at the gene ends were 0 bases for V and 5 bases for J; bases not matched to a gene: 7. This CDR3 region has 16 residues. Germline loops: CDR1 SGHNT, CDR2 YYREEE (reference sequence). CDR3 DNA: TGTGCCAGCAGCTTGGTTGCGGGAGGCCCCCACAATGAGCAGTTCTTC. Protein: CASSLVAGGPHNEQFF.

The chain carries TRBV2 and TRBJ1-4; D might be TRBD1 (5 bases). The ends were cut back, 11 bases at V and 5 bases at J, with 15 bases in the middle. This CDR3 has 13 residues. Germline lookup yields CDR1 SNHLY and CDR2 FYNNEI. The CDR3 sequence: CALTMTVNEKLFF. The CDR3 coding sequence is TGTGCCTTAACAATGACAGTAAATGAAAAACTGTTTTTT.

This clone was observed a handful of times. Additional DNA sequences in this sample encode the identical CDR3. V usage is TRBV10-3 and J usage is TRBJ2-7; TRBD1 or TRBD2 may be the D gene (5 bases each). This CDR3 contains 14 residues. Germline CDR1 reads ENHRY; CDR2 reads SYGVKD. The ends were cut back, 5 bases at V and 4 bases at J, with 15 bases in the middle. CDR3 residues: CAISPGPGSYEQYF. CDR3 nucleotide sequence: TGTGCCATCAGTCCGGGGCCTGGCTCTTACGAGCAGTACTTC.

Here the CDR3 reads CATSRALSGHEQFF. The CDR3 region has the DNA TGTGCCACCAGCAGAGCCCTTAGCGGTCATGAGCAGTTCTTC. The chain is built from TRBV15 and TRBJ2-1, with D possibly being TRBD2 (6 bases). The ends were cut back, 1 base at V and 8 bases at J, with 12 bases in the middle. The CDR3 loop spans 14 amino acids. CDR1 LNHNV and CDR2 YYDKDF come from the germline V gene (reference sequence).

Remarks on this clone: This sample includes further DNA sequences coding for the same CDR3. The genes are TRBV19 and TRBJ1-1; D is perhaps TRBD1 (5 bases). From germline, CDR1 is LNHDA and CDR2 SQIVND (reference sequence). The CDR3 covers 13 residues. Trimming took off 6 bases at V and 1 base at J, with 9 bases between the two ends. The CDR3 coding sequence is TGTGCCAGTAGCACGACAGCGAACACTGAAGCTTTCTTT. Translating it yields CASSTTANTEAFF.

The chain has TRBV19 and TRBJ2-1, with TRBD2 identical over 7 bases. Germline V CDR1 and CDR2: LNHDA, SQIVND (reference sequence). The CDR3 is made up of 15 amino acids. Trimming removed 3 bases from V and 3 bases from J; junction bases left unmatched: 5. The DNA of the CDR3 is TGTGCCAGTAGTATGGCGGGAGTCGTCTACAATGAGCAGTTCTTC. Translation gives CASSMAGVVYNEQFF.

CDR3 in amino acids: CASSRSGTDTDTQYF. CDR3 DNA sequence: TGTGCCAGCAGCCGATCCGGGACAGACACAGATACGCAGTATTTT. The chain couples TRBV7-2 to TRBJ2-3; the match to TRBD1 covers 7 bases. V trimming: 5 bases; J trimming: 2 bases; junction bases outside the gene matches: 7. The length of the CDR3 is 15 residues. Per the germline V gene, CDR1 is SGHTA and CDR2 is FQGNSA.

V gene TRBV5-4 combines with J gene TRBJ1-5; D possibly corresponds to TRBD1 (5 bases). This CDR3 contains 15 residues. V gave up 1 base and J gave up 1 base, with 9 bases separating them. Germline V gene data show CDR1 as SGHNT and CDR2 as YYREEE (reference sequence). The CDR3 is CASSLWDPSNQPQHF. CDR3 in DNA: TGTGCCAGCAGCTTGTGGGACCCAAGCAATCAGCCCCAGCATTTT.

This clone was seen at least ten times. The sample holds other DNA sequences that translate to the same CDR3. The chain combines TRBV30 with TRBJ1-1; 9 bases line up with TRBD1. CDR3 size: 16 residues. Germline V gives CDR1 GTSNPN, CDR2 SVGIG (reference sequence). With V trimmed by 7 bases and J by 1 base, 13 bases remained unmatched. The CDR3: CAYIVPGQGSNTEAFF. CDR3 bases: TGTGCCTACATAGTCCCGGGACAGGGATCGAACACTGAAGCTTTCTTT.

V usage is TRBV18 and J usage is TRBJ2-5, with D possibly being TRBD2 (6 bases). This CDR3 contains 16 residues. The germline V gene encodes CDR1 KGHSH and CDR2 LQKENI. V lost 2 bases, J lost 4 bases, and 17 bases lay in between. The CDR3 DNA reads TGTGCCAGCTCACCATCCCAGGAGGGGTTTGGAGAGACCCAGTACTTC. It encodes CASSPSQEGFGETQYF.

This chain uses TRBV5-1 with TRBJ2-3, with a tentative D call TRBD2 (6 bases). The germline V gene has CDR1 SGHRS and CDR2 YFSETQ. The V gene lost 5 bases and the J gene lost 5 bases, with 15 bases spanning the gap. The length of the CDR3 is 14 residues. CDR3 residues: CASSSGELRDTQYF. CDR3 bases: TGCGCCAGCAGTTCGGGGGAGCTCCGAGATACGCAGTATTTT.